The rows below give T cell receptor beta chains drawn from one sample of a study of immune evolution from preneoplasia to lung adenocarcinoma. Clones were sequenced by immunoSEQ multiplex PCR, and TCRdb holds only the in-frame ones, with some missing. This sample has thousands of clones, with roughly three quarters found just once. The specimen sequenced was FFPE minimally invasive lung adenocarcinoma tissue. The receptors derive from a person between 50 and 69 years old with lung adenocarcinoma. The CDR3 runs from the conserved cysteine through the conserved F or W. The D gene is left open where the match is weak. Some rows mark clone size as missing; the rest say once, few, many or name a class of expanded clone.

NA	15	TRBV27	TRBJ2-6	NA	CASSLSGAGANVLTF	TGTGCCAGCAGTTTATCCGGGGCTGGGGCCAACGTCCTGACTTTC
NA	15	TRBV10-3	TRBJ2-7	NA	CAISDIGGSGYEQYF	TGTGCCATCAGTGATATTGGGGGGTCTGGATACGAGCAGTACTTC
TRBD1	14	TRBV11-1	TRBJ2-5	few	CASSPRTGVETQYF	TGTGCCAGCAGCCCGAGGACAGGGGTGGAGACCCAGTACTTC
NA	14	TRBV25-1	TRBJ2-3	NA	CASSEWRGRDTQYF	TGTGCCAGCAGTGAATGGCGGGGTAGAGATACGCAGTATTTT
TRBD2	17	TRBV4-2	TRBJ2-3	NA	CASSQDRSGGALDTQYF	TGTGCCAGCAGCCAAGACAGGAGCGGGGGGGCGTTAGATACGCAGTATTTT
TRBD1	16	TRBV5-1	TRBJ2-3	once	CASSLVSGQGGDTQYF	TGCGCCAGCAGCTTGGTTTCGGGACAGGGGGGAGATACGCAGTATTTT
NA	14	TRBV5-1	TRBJ2-7	NA	CASSTGTLQYEQYF	TGCGCCAGCAGCACCGGGACCCTTCAATACGAGCAGTACTTC
NA	11	TRBV6-5	TRBJ2-1	NA	CATGRRSEQFF	TGTGCCACCGGACGGCGGAGTGAGCAGTTCTTC
TRBD1	14	TRBV5-1	TRBJ2-7	NA	CASSLQGATYEQYF	TGCGCCAGCAGCCTCCAGGGGGCCACCTACGAGCAGTACTTC
NA	14	TRBV7-9	TRBJ2-7	once	CASSPTWANYEQYF	TGTGCCAGCAGCCCAACTTGGGCGAACTACGAGCAGTACTTC
NA	16	TRBV5-1	TRBJ1-2	NA	CASSFGQGGSQGGYTF	TGCGCCAGCAGCTTCGGGCAGGGAGGTTCCCAAGGGGGCTACACCTTC
NA	15	TRBV7-2	TRBJ1-1	once	CASSPKGSVNTEAFF	TGTGCCAGCAGCCCGAAAGGGTCTGTGAACACTGAAGCTTTCTTT
NA	15	TRBV6-1	TRBJ2-7	once	CASSEAAGNPYEQYF	TGTGCCAGCAGTGAAGCGGCGGGGAACCCCTACGAGCAGTACTTC
NA	15	TRBV18	TRBJ2-3	NA	CASSPTTGGTDTQYF	TGTGCCAGCTCACCAACAACGGGGGGCACAGATACGCAGTATTTT
TRBD1	15	TRBV28	TRBJ2-3	NA	CASRATGALTDTQYF	TGTGCCAGCAGGGCGACAGGGGCCCTCACAGATACGCAGTATTTT
TRBD1	14	TRBV10-2	TRBJ1-1	NA	CASSEGTGWTEAFF	TGCGCCAGCAGTGAAGGGACAGGGTGGACTGAAGCTTTCTTT
NA	13	TRBV2	TRBJ2-3	NA	CASSDVGTDTQYF	TGTGCCAGCAGTGATGTGGGGACAGATACGCAGTATTTT
NA	15	TRBV6-5	TRBJ2-1	NA	CASSYSTWGAYEQFF	TGTGCCAGCAGTTACTCGACCTGGGGGGCATACGAGCAGTTCTTC
NA	15	TRBV6-6	TRBJ2-1	once	CASSDGGLSYNEQFF	TGTGCCAGCAGTGATGGGGGCCTCTCCTACAATGAGCAGTTCTTC
NA	13	TRBV30	TRBJ1-1	NA	CAWSVGVDREAFF	TGTGCCTGGAGTGTAGGGGTGGATAGGGAAGCTTTCTTT
TRBD1	15	TRBV5-6	TRBJ2-1	NA	CASSLGTGRYNEQFF	TGTGCCAGCAGCTTAGGGACAGGGCGTTACAATGAGCAGTTCTTC
NA	10	TRBV29-1	TRBJ2-1	NA	CSVSHNEQFF	TGCAGCGTTAGCCACAATGAGCAGTTCTTC
NA	17	TRBV4-1	TRBJ1-1	NA	CASSQAGTLIMNTEAFF	TGCGCCAGCAGCCAAGCGGGAACACTGATCATGAACACTGAAGCTTTCTTT